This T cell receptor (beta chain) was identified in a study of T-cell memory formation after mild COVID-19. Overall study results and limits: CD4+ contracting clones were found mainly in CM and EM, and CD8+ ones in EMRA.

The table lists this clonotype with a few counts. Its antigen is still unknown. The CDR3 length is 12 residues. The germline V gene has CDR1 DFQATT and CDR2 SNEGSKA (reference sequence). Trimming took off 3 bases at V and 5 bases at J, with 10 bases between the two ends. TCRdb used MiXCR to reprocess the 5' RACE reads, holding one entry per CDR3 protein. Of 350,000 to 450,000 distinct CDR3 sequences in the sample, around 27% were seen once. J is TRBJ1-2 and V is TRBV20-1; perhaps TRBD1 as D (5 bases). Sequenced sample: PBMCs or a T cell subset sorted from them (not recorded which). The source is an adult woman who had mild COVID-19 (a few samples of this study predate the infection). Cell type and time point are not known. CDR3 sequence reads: CSASVQGYGYTF. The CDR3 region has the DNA TGCAGTGCTAGTGTGCAGGGTTATGGCTACACCTTC.